This T cell receptor (beta chain) was obtained from a study of blood T cell repertoires in COVID-19. This table comes from immunoSEQ multiplex PCR, and its TCRdb copy is limited to in-frame clones, with some not included. Here the sample spans 300,000 to 450,000 clones, about nine tenths being singletons. Trimming pared 5 bases from V and 4 bases from J, leaving 14 bases between. The V gene's germline CDR1 is SEHNR and CDR2 FQNEAQ (reference sequence). This CDR3 spans 14 amino acids. Sequencing used PBMCs or T cells enriched from blood (not recorded which). The chain links TRBV7-9 to TRBJ1-2; D possibly corresponds to TRBD1 (5 bases). The clonotype comes from a woman between 25 and 40 years old who had been exposed to COVID-19. The CDR3 DNA follows: TGTGCCAGCAGCCGGACACCTCCAGGCTATGGCTACACCTTC. Translation: CASSRTPPGYGYTF.